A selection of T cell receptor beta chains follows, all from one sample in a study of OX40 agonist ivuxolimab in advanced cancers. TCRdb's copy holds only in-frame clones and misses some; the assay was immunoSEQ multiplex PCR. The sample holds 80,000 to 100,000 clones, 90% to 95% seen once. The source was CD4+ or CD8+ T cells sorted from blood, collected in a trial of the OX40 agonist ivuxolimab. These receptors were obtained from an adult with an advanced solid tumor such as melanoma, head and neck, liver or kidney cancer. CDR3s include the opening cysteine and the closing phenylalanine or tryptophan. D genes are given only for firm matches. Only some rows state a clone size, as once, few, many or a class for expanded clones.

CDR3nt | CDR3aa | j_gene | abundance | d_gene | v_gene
TGTGCCAGCAGTTACTCGGAGGGTAACACTGAAGCTTTCTTT | CASSYSEGNTEAFF | TRBJ1-1 | . | . | TRBV6-5
TGTGCCAGCAGTTCCTCAGGGAATCAGCCCCAGCATTTT | CASSSSGNQPQHF | TRBJ1-5 | . | . | TRBV6-5
TGTGCCAGCAGCTTGAGTCTTCAGGGCTATGGCTACACCTTC | CASSLSLQGYGYTF | TRBJ1-2 | . | . | TRBV11-2
TGTGCCAGCAGCCAATACACGGGGGGGATCTACGAGCAGTACTTC | CASSQYTGGIYEQYF | TRBJ2-7 | . | TRBD2 | TRBV4-2
TGTGCCAGCAGTTCAAACAACTGGAGAAGCAATCAGCCCCAGCATTTT | CASSSNNWRSNQPQHF | TRBJ1-5 | . | . | TRBV27
TGTGCCAGCAGCCGACCAGGGGCGTACGGCTACACCTTC | CASSRPGAYGYTF | TRBJ1-2 | . | . | TRBV5-4
TGCGCCAGCAGCTTGACAGTAGCTTATGGCTACACCTTC | CASSLTVAYGYTF | TRBJ1-2 | . | . | TRBV5-1
TGCAGTGCTAGAATTGGAAACACCATATATTTT | CSARIGNTIYF | TRBJ1-3 | . | . | TRBV20-1
TGCAGCGTTCGGGGCGACCCGCGGTGGGGAGAGACCCAGTACTTC | CSVRGDPRWGETQYF | TRBJ2-5 | . | . | TRBV29-1
TGTGCCAGCAGTCTCGGGATAGCGGGAGAGCAGTACTTC | CASSLGIAGEQYF | TRBJ2-7 | . | TRBD2 | TRBV6-5
TGTGCCAGCAGTTTAACGGCCTTTAATGAAAAACTGTTTTTT | CASSLTAFNEKLFF | TRBJ1-4 | . | . | TRBV27
TGTGCCAGCAGGAATACAGGGAACACTGAAGCTTTCTTT | CASRNTGNTEAFF | TRBJ1-1 | once | . | TRBV2
TGTGCCAGTAGTCCAGGGACAGGGGAAACCTACGAGCAGTACTTC | CASSPGTGETYEQYF | TRBJ2-7 | once | TRBD1 | TRBV19
TGTGCCAGCAGCTTAACGGAGCTAGCGGGAGAAGGGGAGCTGTTTTTT | CASSLTELAGEGELFF | TRBJ2-2 | . | TRBD2 | TRBV7-3
TGCGCCGGCGCACCTGGACTAGCGGGCACAGATACGCAGTATTTT | CAGAPGLAGTDTQYF | TRBJ2-3 | . | TRBD2 | TRBV4-1
TGTGCCAGCAGTTTAGCGGGGAGCTCCTACGAGCAGTACTTC | CASSLAGSSYEQYF | TRBJ2-7 | . | TRBD2 | TRBV6-5
TGTGCCAGCGGAGGGACAGGGATGTACGAGCAGTACTTC | CASGGTGMYEQYF | TRBJ2-7 | few | TRBD1 | TRBV5-6
TGTGCCAGCAGCTTGGCCAGGGACTACGAGCAGTACTTC | CASSLARDYEQYF | TRBJ2-7 | few | . | TRBV7-2
TGCGCCAGCAGCTTAGGTGTCGGTCAGCCCCAGCATTTT | CASSLGVGQPQHF | TRBJ1-5 | . | . | TRBV5-1
TGCGCCAGCAGCCAAGAGGCCGGTCACCACGGCGAGCAGTACTTC | CASSQEAGHHGEQYF | TRBJ2-7 | . | . | TRBV4-1
TGTGCCAGCAGTTTAACGGCCGGGACTAGCGGGAGGGAGCACTTC | CASSLTAGTSGREHF | TRBJ2-7 | . | TRBD2 | TRBV27
TGTGCCAGCAGAATTACCCGGACTAGCGGGTCATACGAGCAGTACTTC | CASRITRTSGSYEQYF | TRBJ2-7 | . | TRBD2 | TRBV27